The T cell receptor (beta chain) described here comes from a study of blood T cell repertoires in COVID-19. Categorization into cohorts depended on clinical history that participants reported. The CDR3 has 12 amino acids. V was pared by 3 bases and J by 9 bases, with 10 bases between. Germline values: CDR1 SGDLS, CDR2 YYNGEE. Libraries were prepared by immunoSEQ multiplex PCR; TCRdb keeps only in-frame clonotypes and omits some of them. Among about 360,000 clones listed, 70% to 90% were seen once. V gene TRBV9 combines with J gene TRBJ2-1; D gene ambiguous. The clonotype was recovered from a woman aged 40-49 years with acute COVID-19. Material for sequencing was PBMCs or T cells enriched from blood (not recorded which). CDR3 DNA: TGTGCCAGCAGCGCTAGTTTGGGTGAGCAGTTCTTC. This sequence encodes CASSASLGEQFF.